This T cell receptor (beta chain) stems from a study of blood T cell repertoires in COVID-19. Overall study: PBMCs, B-cell-depleted T cells, or T cells were the source of the cDNA or gDNA that made up the material.

CDR1 and CDR2 (germline): GTSNPN, SVGIG (reference sequence). This CDR3 spans 11 amino acids. V lost 6 bases, J lost 3 bases, and 5 bases lay in between. In the original analysis: Estimates of nucleated cell counts were drawn from the amplification of reference gene primers. Repertoires were generated with immunoSEQ multiplex PCR, while TCRdb's copy carries only in-frame clones and drops some. The DNA was the basis for D and trimming; V, J and clone size are from that table. Of approximately 150,000 clones in the sample, around 83% are singletons; the top ten hold approximately 8.3%. The chain joins TRBV30 to TRBJ2-2; D is undetermined. The sequence was obtained from a woman aged 55-75 years with acute or convalescent COVID-19. Sequenced: peripheral blood. CDR3 residues: CACQDTGELFF. The CDR3 DNA is TGTGCCTGCCAGGACACCGGGGAGCTGTTTTTT. Together with reference TRBV30 and TRBJ2-2, the CDR3 gives the full variable domain: SQTIHQWPATLVQPVGSPLSLECTVEGTSNPNLYWYRQAAGRGLQLLFYSVGIGQISSEVPQNLSASRPQDRQFILSSKKLLLSDSGFYLCACQDTGELFFGEGSRLTVL.